These 14 T cell receptor beta chains share one sample of origin, sequenced in a study of blood T cell repertoires in COVID-19 (dated by TCRdb to the early 2020s). Library construction relied on the immunoSEQ multiplex PCR assay. TCRdb mirrors the immuneACCESS table, restricted to in-frame sequences. Some clones are absent from its copies; in checked studies, under half trace to an unresolved V gene, and the reason for the others is unknown. The sample records around 170,000 clones, roughly 90% of which are singletons. 0.5% to 0.55% of the sample is taken by the ten largest. The sequenced sample consisted of peripheral blood. These receptors were collected from a man aged 45-65 years with acute or convalescent COVID-19.

The chain carries TRBV7-8 and TRBJ2-2; 12 nucleotides align to TRBD2. This CDR3 comprises 17 residues. Germline V gene data show CDR1 as SGHVS and CDR2 as FQNEAQ. J was trimmed by 7 bases and V by 0 bases; bases with no gene match: 6. CDR3 in DNA: TGTGCCAGCAGCTTAGCTCTAGCGGGGGGGCCGGACGGGGAGCTGTTTTTT. Its translation: CASSLALAGGPDGELFF.

The rearrangement links TRBV7-9 to TRBJ2-1; TRBD1 might be the D (5 bases). Germline lookup yields CDR1 SEHNR and CDR2 FQNEAQ (reference sequence). V lost 1 base, J lost 8 bases, and 12 bases lay in between. This CDR3 has 14 residues. CDR3 sequence reads: CASSLGPGWDEQFF. CDR3 nucleotides: TGTGCCAGCAGCTTAGGTCCAGGGTGGGATGAGCAGTTCTTC.

This chain uses TRBV5-8 with TRBJ1-1; D not resolved. The length of the CDR3 is 16 residues. Between the trimmed V and J ends, which lost 2 bases and 0 bases, there was a span of 14 bases. Germline CDR1 SGHTS, CDR2 YDEGEE. The CDR3 nucleotides are TGTGCCAGCAGCTTTGGGCAGGTTGTTATGAACACTGAAGCTTTCTTT. Translating gives CASSFGQVVMNTEAFF.

The gene calls are TRBV7-8 and TRBJ2-1, with D possibly being TRBD2 (6 bases). V lost 1 base and J lost 9, with 13 bases in between. This CDR3 has 14 amino acids. Germline V lookup: CDR1 SGHVS, CDR2 FQNEAQ. CDR3 in amino acids: CASSLVRERSEQFF. CDR3 in DNA: TGTGCCAGCAGCTTAGTACGGGAGAGATCTGAGCAGTTCTTC.

This sequence joins TRBV29-1 and TRBJ1-1; 8 bases are a match to TRBD1. V was clipped by 6 bases and J by 10 bases; unmatched bases: 16. Germline V gene sequence: CDR1 SQVTM, CDR2 ANQGSEA. The CDR3 runs 14 residues. The CDR3 DNA reads TGCAGCGTGGGGGGAGGACAGGGTTCGGAGAGAGCTTTCTTT. Protein: CSVGGGQGSERAFF.

The V call is TRBV20-1, the J call TRBJ2-7, with TRBD2 matching over 10 bases. Germline CDR1 is DFQATT and CDR2 is SNEGSKA (reference sequence). V lost 3 bases, J lost 6 bases, and 11 bases stayed unmatched. The CDR3 is made up of 15 amino acids. The CDR3 protein is CSASVGSSGGLEQYV. Written as DNA, the CDR3 is TGCAGTGCTAGTGTGGGGTCTAGCGGGGGTCTCGAGCAGTACGTC.

V usage is TRBV18 and J usage is TRBJ2-1; 8 bases line up with TRBD2. Germline trimming cut 3 bases from V and 8 bases from J; bases unmatched to any gene: 12. From germline, CDR1 is KGHSH and CDR2 LQKENI. The CDR3 has 16 residues. The CDR3 bases are TGTGCCAGCTCACCCCTATCGGCTAGCGGGCTGCATGAGCAGTTCTTC. This codes for CASSPLSASGLHEQFF.

The rearrangement uses TRBV19 and TRBJ1-5; D might be TRBD1 (5 bases). The ends were cut back, 2 bases at V and 6 bases at J, with 17 bases in the middle. Germline V gene lookup returns CDR1 LNHDA and CDR2 SQIVND (reference sequence). The CDR3 contains 16 residues. The chain's CDR3 is CASSISRQGGGQPQHF. In DNA form, the CDR3 reads TGTGCCAGTAGTATATCCCGGCAGGGCGGGGGTCAGCCCCAGCATTTT. Filled out from reference TRBV19 and TRBJ1-5, the complete variable domain reads DGGITQSPKYLFRKEGQNVTLSCEQNLNHDAMYWYRQDPGQGLRLIYYSQIVNDFQKGDIAEGYSVSREKKESFPLTVTSAQKNPTAFYLCASSISRQGGGQPQHFGDGTRLSIL.

The chain combines TRBV27 with TRBJ1-6; D not resolved. The V and J ends lost 6 bases and 10 bases respectively, with 10 bases between them. Germline V CDR1 and CDR2: MNHEY, SMNVEV (reference sequence). This CDR3 has 12 amino acids. CDR3: CASRTLRSPLHF. Here the CDR3 DNA reads TGTGCCAGCAGGACTTTGAGGTCACCCCTCCACTTT.

This clone was counted once. The chain recombines TRBV7-2 with TRBJ2-1, with 8 bases that match TRBD2. The CDR3 is 15 residues long. In germline, CDR1 is SGHTA, CDR2 FQGNSA. V lost 5 bases and J lost 6; bases outside the gene matches: 9. As DNA, the CDR3 is TGTGCCAGCAGCGACAGCGGGAGATTTCCCAATGAGCAGTTCTTC. Residues: CASSDSGRFPNEQFF. Complete variable domain (other parts from reference TRBV7-2 and TRBJ2-1): GAGVSQSPSNKVTEKGKDVELRCDPISGHTALYWYRQSLGQGLEFLIYFQGNSAPDKSGLPSDRFSAERTGGSVSTLTIQRTQQEDSAVYLCASSDSGRFPNEQFFGPGTRLTVL.

The gene calls are TRBV7-8 and TRBJ2-1; 10 nucleotides line up with TRBD2. V shed 1 base and J 6 bases; nucleotides not matched to a gene: 0. CDR1 SGHVS and CDR2 FQNEAQ come from the germline V gene. The CDR3 has 14 residues. CDR3 region: CASSLGTSGNEQFF. The CDR3 nucleotides are TGTGCCAGCAGCTTAGGGACTAGCGGCAATGAGCAGTTCTTC.

This chain connects TRBV19 to TRBJ1-1; 7 bases fit TRBD1. Trimming cost V 6 bases and J 4 bases; bases outside gene matches: 14. CDR1 and CDR2 from the germline V gene are LNHDA and SQIVND (reference sequence). This CDR3 has 16 amino acids. Written as DNA, the CDR3 is TGTGCCAGTAGATCGTCGACAGGGCGGGGGGCCACTGAAGCTTTCTTT. Encoded protein: CASRSSTGRGATEAFF. The full variable domain, with the rest looked up from reference TRBV19 and TRBJ1-1, is DGGITQSPKYLFRKEGQNVTLSCEQNLNHDAMYWYRQDPGQGLRLIYYSQIVNDFQKGDIAEGYSVSREKKESFPLTVTSAQKNPTAFYLCASRSSTGRGATEAFFGQGTRLTVV.

The J gene is TRBJ2-1, the V gene TRBV7-9; TRBD1 is a possible D gene (5 bases). Trimming removed 5 bases from V and 12 bases from J, with 11 bases in between. Germline V gene lookup returns CDR1 SEHNR and CDR2 FQNEAQ (reference sequence). The CDR3 spans 11 residues. CDR3: CASSGHGGQFF. CDR3 coding DNA: TGTGCCAGCAGCGGACATGGTGGGCAGTTCTTC.

This clone was seen a single time. The chain recombines TRBV6-5 with TRBJ1-4; no clear D gene. This CDR3 comprises 15 residues. V gave up 5 bases and J gave up 4 bases, with 14 bases separating them. The V gene's germline CDR1 is MNHEY and CDR2 SVGAGI. The CDR3 sequence is CASSTQAGYNEKLFF. CDR3 bases: TGTGCCAGCAGTACACAAGCAGGCTATAATGAAAAACTGTTTTTT.